The sequence of this T cell receptor beta chain was determined in a study of T cells after posttransplantation cyclophosphamide. Findings of the study overall: Blood and skin or GI T cell repertoires showed limited TRB overlap.

This clone occurred many times. Its target is not known. The table came from immunoSEQ multiplex PCR; TCRdb's copy has only in-frame clones and leaves some out. The record shows over 35,000 clones for this sample, with no singletons present. Germline values: CDR1 KGHSH, CDR2 LQKENI. The CDR3 has 15 residues. V lost 0 bases to trimming and J lost 6 bases, with 11 bases between them. The chain carries TRBV18 and TRBJ1-4, with no clear D. This receptor was identified in a man between 45 and 60 years old in good health, CMV-negative, and a related stem cell transplant donor. The sequenced sample consisted of PBMCs. In nucleotides, the CDR3 is TGTGCCAGCTCACCACCGGACTGGGAGGATGAAAAACTGTTTTTT. Its protein is CASSPPDWEDEKLFF.